Detailed here is one TCR beta chain. Its antigen is currently unknown. The source of the sample is a study of CD8 T cells in Susac syndrome. Study-wide points: As acknowledged by the study, its TCR sequencing and HLA analysis included a relatively small number of individuals.

Negative isolation was used for CD8+ and CD4+ T cells, and FACS enrichment was applied to TEMRA cells. Reverse transcription of about 0.5 to 1 ug RNA was carried out with random hexamers. Amplification of TCR beta CDR3 was carried out by immunoSEQ multiplex PCR, which covered 54 Vbeta and 13 Jbeta segments. TCRdb called the immunoSEQ multiplex PCR reads again in MiXCR, with one record for every CDR3 protein. In the table there are 100,000 to 150,000 distinct CDR3 sequences, about 93% of which are singletons. The germline CDR1 and CDR2 sequences are SNHLY and FYNNEI. V lost 2 bases to trimming and J lost 9 bases; unmatched junction nucleotides: 9. CDR3 length: 15 amino acids.

Source material: CD4+ T cells from PBMCs. This TCR was recovered from a human donor in good health. The chain employs TRBV2 and TRBJ2-3, with 9 bases that match TRBD2. The CDR3 spells CASSERGLATGTQYF. The CDR3 DNA is TGTGCCAGCAGTGAAAGGGGACTAGCAACGGGAACGCAGTATTTT.